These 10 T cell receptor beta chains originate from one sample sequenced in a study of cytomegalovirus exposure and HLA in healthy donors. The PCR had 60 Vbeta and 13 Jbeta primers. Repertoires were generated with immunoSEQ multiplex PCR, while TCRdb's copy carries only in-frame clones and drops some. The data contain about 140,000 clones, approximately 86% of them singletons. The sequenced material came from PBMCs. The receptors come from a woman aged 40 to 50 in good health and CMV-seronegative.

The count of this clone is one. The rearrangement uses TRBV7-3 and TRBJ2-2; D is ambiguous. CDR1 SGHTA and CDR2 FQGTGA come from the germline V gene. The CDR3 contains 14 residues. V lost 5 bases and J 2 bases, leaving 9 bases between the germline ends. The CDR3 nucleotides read TGTGCCAGCAGCCTACTGCTAAACACCGGGGAGCTGTTTTTT. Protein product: CASSLLLNTGELFF.

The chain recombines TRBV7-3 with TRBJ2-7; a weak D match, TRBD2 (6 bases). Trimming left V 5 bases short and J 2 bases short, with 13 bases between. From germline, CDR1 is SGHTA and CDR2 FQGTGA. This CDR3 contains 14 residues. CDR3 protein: CASSPTGSPYEQYF. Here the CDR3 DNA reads TGTGCCAGCAGCCCTACCGGGAGTCCCTACGAGCAGTACTTC. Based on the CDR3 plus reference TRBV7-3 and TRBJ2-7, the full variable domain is GAGVSQTPSNKVTEKGKYVELRCDPISGHTALYWYRQSLGQGPEFLIYFQGTGAADDSGLPNDRFFAVRPEGSVSTLKIQRTERGDSAVYLCASSPTGSPYEQYFGPGTRLTVT.

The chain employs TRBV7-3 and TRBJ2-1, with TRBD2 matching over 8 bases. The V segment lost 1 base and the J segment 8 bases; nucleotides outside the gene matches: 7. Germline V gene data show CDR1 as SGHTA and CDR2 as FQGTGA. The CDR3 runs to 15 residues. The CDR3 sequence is CASSLRAGVSDEQFF. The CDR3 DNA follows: TGTGCCAGCAGCTTAAGAGCGGGAGTTTCCGATGAGCAGTTCTTC.

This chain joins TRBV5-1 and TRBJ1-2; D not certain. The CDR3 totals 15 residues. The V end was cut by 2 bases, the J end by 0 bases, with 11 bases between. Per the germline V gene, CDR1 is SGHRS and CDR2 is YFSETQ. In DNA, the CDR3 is TGCGCCAGCAGCTTAAGTCCAGGAACTAACTATGGCTACACCTTC. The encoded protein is CASSLSPGTNYGYTF.

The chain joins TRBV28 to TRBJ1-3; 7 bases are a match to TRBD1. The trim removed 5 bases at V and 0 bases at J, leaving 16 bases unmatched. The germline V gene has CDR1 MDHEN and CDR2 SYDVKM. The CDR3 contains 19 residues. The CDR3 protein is CASSNLRDSHYPSGNTIYF. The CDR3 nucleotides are TGTGCCAGCAGTAACCTCCGGGACAGCCATTACCCCTCTGGAAACACCATATATTTT.

The CDR3 DNA is TGTGCCAGCAGTCGGAGCCGGGGAGAGACCCAGTACTTC. Translated: CASSRSRGETQYF. This chain uses TRBV27 with TRBJ2-5, with TRBD2 as a possible D gene (5 bases). Trimming cost V 5 bases and J 4 bases, with 11 bases left between them. Germline CDR1 and CDR2: MNHEY and SMNVEV (reference sequence). The CDR3 runs to 13 residues.

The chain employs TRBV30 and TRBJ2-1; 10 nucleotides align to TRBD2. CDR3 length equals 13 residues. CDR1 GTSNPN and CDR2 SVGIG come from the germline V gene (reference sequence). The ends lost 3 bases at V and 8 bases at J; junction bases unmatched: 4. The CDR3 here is CAWRTSGRHEQFF. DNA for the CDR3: TGTGCCTGGAGGACTAGCGGGCGACATGAGCAGTTCTTC.

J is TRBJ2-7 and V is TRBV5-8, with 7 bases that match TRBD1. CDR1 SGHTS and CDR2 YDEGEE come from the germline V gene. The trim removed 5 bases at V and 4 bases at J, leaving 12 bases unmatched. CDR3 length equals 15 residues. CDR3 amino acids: CASRQPRTGVYEQYF. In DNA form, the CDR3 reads TGTGCCAGCAGACAACCCCGGACAGGAGTTTACGAGCAGTACTTC.

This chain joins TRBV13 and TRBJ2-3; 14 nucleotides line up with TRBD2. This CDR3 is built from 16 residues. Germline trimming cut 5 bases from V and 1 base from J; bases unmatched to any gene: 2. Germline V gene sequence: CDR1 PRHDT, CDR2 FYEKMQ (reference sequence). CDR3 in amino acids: CASSPGLAGGTDTQYF. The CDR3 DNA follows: TGTGCCAGCAGCCCGGGACTAGCGGGAGGCACAGATACGCAGTATTTT.

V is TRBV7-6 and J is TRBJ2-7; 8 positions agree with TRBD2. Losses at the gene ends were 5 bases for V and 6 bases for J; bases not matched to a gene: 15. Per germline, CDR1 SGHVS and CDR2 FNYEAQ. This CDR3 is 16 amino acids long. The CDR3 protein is CASSTLSGTSVAEQYF. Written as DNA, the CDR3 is TGTGCCAGCAGCACCCTTTCCGGGACTAGTGTAGCCGAGCAGTACTTC.